Given below is one T cell receptor (beta chain) in context. It lacks a known antigen. No quality values exist for individual bases; no much larger clone is one base distant. TCRbeta CDR3 regions were amplified from genomic DNA using the immunoSEQ Assay, a bias-controlled multiplex PCR. The study's own analysis went as follows. The number of nucleated cells in each sample was estimated from the amplification of reference gene primers within the assay. To quantify the absolute abundance of each unique TCRbeta CDR3 rearrangement, sequence reads were collapsed and filtered. For each sample, productive Simpson clonality was calculated by taking the square root of Simpson's diversity index across productive rearrangements. The table was pulled from immuneACCESS by TCRdb, which kept in-frame rearrangements only. Such tables lose some clones; where checked, under half of the loss comes from unresolved V genes, and the rest has no known cause. V and J calls and clone size are copied from that table; D and trimming were computed from the DNA. Across this sample there are fewer than 250,000 clones, with 84% seen only once. The ten largest clones add up to approximately 3% of the sample.

The record originates from a study of blood T cell repertoires in COVID-19 (TCRdb year 2020). For the wider study: Collaborator samples came from the United States, Italy and Spain and covered acute and convalescent phases of COVID-19. The material from the prospective study consisted of cDNA or gDNA derived from T cells, B-cell-depleted T cells, or PBMCs. Subjects who had been exposed to COVID-19, were actively infected with it, or had recovered from it provided the deeply sampled blood TCRbeta repertoires that made up the dataset. The repertoires were made available in a free public database intended to serve as a resource for research on the immune response to SARS-CoV-2. The samples were drawn from the first 160 participants of the ongoing ImmuneRACE study and from 1,254 subjects provided by 6 global collaborators. Sample metadata almost always included a de-identified subject ID, COVID-19 status, age in years and sex. Where HLA class I and class II types were available, the types were taken from metadata supplied by the sample provider, not from assay-based typing.

Enrolling through a virtual design, the prospective study's participants ranged in age from roughly 18 to 100 years and lived across approximately 25 United States geographic areas. In the prospective study, cohorts were assigned on the basis of participant-reported clinical history obtained from a screening survey and a study questionnaire. Recovered participants in ImmuneRACE Cohort 3 were defined by two consecutive negative NP/OP PCR tests, clearance by a healthcare professional, or resolution of symptoms. Each participant in the prospective study had whole blood, serum and a nasopharyngeal or oropharyngeal swab collected by mobile phlebotomists. Over a roughly 2-month period, participants in the prospective study had the option of providing additional blood draws and questionnaires. Prospective study blood samples were shipped either frozen or at room temperature before DNA extraction. The cysteine opens and the phenylalanine closes a CDR3 of 19 amino acids. This entry keeps only the CDR3 DNA: 57 bases, framed from base 1. Unmatched junction bases come to 11, with V trimmed by 5 bases and J by 2 bases. Reading the germline V gene (reference sequence) gives CDR1 LNHDA and CDR2 SQIVND.

Overall results and qualifications from the work: Clinical and demographic metadata were provided uncurated, with the amount varying by source and participant.

Sequenced: PBMCs or T cells enriched from blood (not recorded which). The chain joins TRBV19 to TRBJ2-2; TRBD2 lines up with 13 middle nucleotides. This receptor was obtained from a woman between 25 and 40 years old who had recovered from COVID-19. The CDR3 reads CASSPRRGTSGKNTGELFF. The DNA sequence is as follows: TGTGCCAGTAGTCCCCGGCGTGGGACTAGCGGGAAAAACACCGGGGAGCTGTTTTTT.